This T cell receptor (beta chain) was captured in a study of blood T cell repertoires in COVID-19. Study background: From T cells, B-cell-depleted T cells, or PBMCs came the material, which was cDNA or gDNA.

Living in 24 US areas, the participants were between roughly 18 and 89 years of age. Participants' own reports of clinical history determined their cohort assignment. Original handling: Cell counts per sample came from amplifying reference gene primers. Using immunoSEQ multiplex PCR, the repertoire was profiled, and TCRdb retains in-frame clones only, with some absent. V, J and clone size are those of that table, while D and trimming were read from the DNA. The table shows 400,000 to 550,000 clones, with around nine tenths occurring only once. The CDR3 consists of 15 residues. Germline V gene data show CDR1 as SGHRS and CDR2 as YFSETQ. Trimming removed 4 bases at V and 0 bases at J, with 11 bases between.

The clonotype originates from a woman younger than 35 with acute COVID-19. What was sequenced was PBMCs or T cells enriched from blood (not recorded which). The chain couples TRBV5-1 to TRBJ1-3, with a weak D call TRBD1 (5 bases). The CDR3 bases are TGCGCCAGCAGCCTGGACAACCCCTCTGGAAACACCATATATTTT. This translates into CASSLDNPSGNTIYF.